These 10 T cell receptor beta chains share one sample of origin, sequenced in a study of blood T cell repertoires in COVID-19. The table came from immunoSEQ multiplex PCR; TCRdb's copy has only in-frame clones and leaves some out. Of about 150,000 clones listed, about 80% are singletons. Material for sequencing was PBMCs or T cells enriched from blood (not recorded which). The source of these receptors is a man between 45 and 60 years old who had recovered from COVID-19.

The chain links TRBV9 to TRBJ2-5; D gene unclear. The CDR3 spans 13 residues. With 3 bases removed from V and 1 base from J, the gap between germline ends came to 7 bases. CDR1 and CDR2 from the germline V gene are SGDLS and YYNGEE. The CDR3 DNA reads TGTGCCAGCAGCGGAGGTACCCAAGAGACCCAGTACTTC. Protein: CASSGGTQETQYF.

The CDR3 DNA follows: TGTGCCAGCAGCTTAGGACTTCTTTACGAGCAGTACTTC. It yields the protein CASSLGLLYEQYF. V is TRBV11-2 and J is TRBJ2-7, with no clear D. The CDR3 totals 13 residues. With 1 base removed from V and 4 bases from J, the gap between germline ends came to 8 bases. CDR1 and CDR2 (germline): SGHAT, FQNNGV.

V is TRBV3-1 (or the pseudogene TRBV3-2) and J is TRBJ1-2, with unresolved D. V lost 1 base, J lost 2 bases, and 11 bases lay in between. Germline CDR1 LGHDT, CDR2 YNNKEL (reference sequence). The CDR3 is made up of 15 amino acids. The CDR3 here is CASSQGPGSNYGYTF. CDR3 coding DNA: TGTGCCAGCAGCCAAGGTCCGGGGTCCAACTATGGCTACACCTTC.

This clone was seen only once. In DNA, the CDR3 is TGCGCCAGCAGCCGAGGGAGTGGCGGGTACAATGAGCAGTTCTTC. It codes for CASSRGSGGYNEQFF. The V call is TRBV4-1, the J call TRBJ2-1, with a weak D call TRBD2 (5 bases). The length of the CDR3 is 15 residues. The V end lost 4 bases, the J end lost 4 bases, and 14 bases lay between the germline ends. From germline, CDR1 is MGHRA and CDR2 YSYEKL.

The CDR3 nucleotides are TGTGCCAGCAGCTTGGACAGAAATCAGCCCCAGCATTTT. Translating gives CASSLDRNQPQHF. This chain joins TRBV5-6 and TRBJ1-5; no reliable D call. Between the trimmed V and J ends, which lost 0 bases and 4 bases, there was a span of 5 bases. CDR1 and CDR2 from the germline V gene are SGHDT and YYEEEE. The CDR3 loop spans 13 amino acids.

This chain uses TRBV6-4 with TRBJ2-3; D unresolved. CDR3 length: 13 amino acids. Looked up from germline, CDR1 is MRHNA and CDR2 is SNTAGT. V was pared by 4 bases and J by 5 bases, with 10 bases between. For the CDR3, the DNA is TGTGCCAGCAGTGGCCTACCTGGAGATACGCAGTATTTT. Protein: CASSGLPGDTQYF.

This chain uses TRBV25-1 with TRBJ1-1, with D perhaps TRBD1 (5 bases). CDR3 length: 12 amino acids. Trimming stripped 4 bases from V and 10 bases from J, with 13 bases between. The germline V gene has CDR1 MGHDK and CDR2 SYGVNS. CDR3 sequence reads: CASSAGTFRAFF. CDR3 DNA: TGTGCCAGCAGTGCCGGGACTTTTCGAGCTTTCTTT.

This clone turned up a few times. This chain joins TRBV5-1 and TRBJ1-2; tentatively, D is TRBD1 (5 bases). The CDR3 totals 13 residues. Germline V gene sequence: CDR1 SGHRS, CDR2 YFSETQ. The germline V and J ends were trimmed by 5 bases and 3 bases, with 11 bases remaining between them. This CDR3 reads CASSLGDDYGYTF. The CDR3 DNA follows: TGCGCCAGCAGTTTAGGGGATGACTATGGCTACACCTTC.

V is TRBV2 and J is TRBJ1-3; no definite D call. CDR1 is SNHLY, CDR2 FYNNEI, per germline. The CDR3 spans 17 residues. V lost 3 bases and J 0 bases, leaving 15 bases between the germline ends. The CDR3 DNA reads TGTGCCAGCAGTGATCGGGAAGTAAGGAGCTCTGGAAACACCATATATTTT. Residues: CASSDREVRSSGNTIYF.

The gene calls are TRBV7-9 and TRBJ2-5; no clear D. The CDR3 loop spans 14 amino acids. CDR1 is SEHNR and CDR2 is FQNEAQ in the germline V gene (reference sequence). Trimming shortened V by 4 bases and J by 0 bases, and 9 bases separated the two germline ends. Here the CDR3 reads CASSYTPYQETQYF. CDR3 bases: TGTGCCAGCAGCTATACACCGTACCAAGAGACCCAGTACTTC.